This T cell receptor (beta chain) originates from a study of blood T cell repertoires in COVID-19 (TCRdb year 2020). Study-wide context: Samples from collaborators originated in the United States, Italy and Spain and spanned both the acute and convalescent phases of COVID-19. The material from the prospective study consisted of cDNA or gDNA derived from T cells, B-cell-depleted T cells, or PBMCs. The dataset comprised deeply sampled blood TCRbeta repertoires from subjects exposed to, actively infected with, or recovered from COVID-19. The repertoires were made available in a free public database intended to serve as a resource for research on the immune response to SARS-CoV-2. Samples were obtained from the ongoing ImmuneRACE study (first 160 participants) and from 1,254 subjects provided by 6 global collaborators. Sample metadata almost always included a de-identified subject ID, COVID-19 status, age in years and sex. Where available, HLA class I and class II types were obtained from metadata supplied by the sample provider rather than from assay-based typing.

Enrolling through a virtual design, the prospective study's participants ranged in age from roughly 18 to 90 years and lived across roughly 23 United States geographic areas. In the prospective study, participants were assigned to cohorts based on the clinical history participants reported in a screening survey and a study questionnaire. Recovered participants in ImmuneRACE Cohort 3 were defined as having two consecutive negative NP/OP PCR tests, clearance from a healthcare professional, or resolution of symptoms. Mobile phlebotomists in the prospective study collected whole blood, serum and a nasopharyngeal or oropharyngeal swab from every participant. Prospective study participants could optionally give additional blood draws and questionnaires over an approximately 2-month period. Blood samples from the prospective study were shipped frozen or at room temperature prior to DNA extraction. What the work shows at the level of the full study, not this receptor alone: Clinical and demographic metadata were provided uncurated, with the amount varying by source and participant.

CDR1 and CDR2, per the germline V gene (reference sequence), are SGHNT and YYREEE. The CDR3 measures 18 amino acids from cysteine to phenylalanine. CDR3 DNA is the only sequence kept; it has 54 bases, read in frame from the first base. The junction shows trimming of 4 bases on V and 1 base on J, and the gene matches do not reach 14 bases of it. This clone was counted a single time. Its antigen remains undetermined. No base quality information exists; no much larger clone differs at one position. TCRbeta CDR3 regions were amplified from genomic DNA by means of the immunoSEQ Assay, a bias-controlled multiplex PCR. The original pipeline was this. The number of nucleated cells in each sample was estimated from the amplification of reference gene primers within the assay. Sequence reads were collapsed and filtered to measure the absolute abundance of every unique TCRbeta CDR3 rearrangement. For each sample, productive Simpson clonality was calculated as the square root of Simpson's diversity index over productive rearrangements. TCRdb's version of the immuneACCESS table is confined to in-frame rearrangements and falls short of the full clone set. An unresolved V gene accounts for under half of the shortfall where checked; the remainder is of unknown origin. V, J and clone size derive from that table, while D and trimming were established from the DNA sequence. The sample table holds about 160,000 clones, of which about 90% were seen once. In total, the top ten clones hold around 7% of the sample.

The sample comprised PBMCs or T cells enriched from blood (not recorded which). This clonotype was obtained from a woman aged 50 to 60 who had recovered from COVID-19. The chain is assembled from TRBV5-4 and TRBJ2-1; 7 central bases correspond to TRBD2. The encoded CDR3 is CASSARRGGSRSYNEQFF. The DNA is TGTGCCAGCAGCGCCCGGCGGGGCGGGAGTAGGTCCTACAATGAGCAGTTCTTC. Extended through the reference TRBV5-4 and TRBJ2-1 proteins, this CDR3 yields the full variable domain: ETGVTQSPTHLIKTRGQQVTLRCSSQSGHNTVSWYQQALGQGPQFIFQYYREEENGRGNFPPRFSGLQFPNYSSELNVNALELDDSALYLCASSARRGGSRSYNEQFFGPGTRLTVL.